The T cell receptor beta chain under discussion was sequenced for a study of T cells in Graves' hyperthyroidism and ophthalmopathy. TCR beta CDR3 region amplification was performed from RNA transcripts. When the TCR CDR3 underwent first-round RT-PCR, the HTBI primer set was used. TCRdb reanalysed the multiplex PCR reads using MiXCR and keeps one entry per CDR3 protein. Of about 640,000 distinct CDR3 sequences listed, less than 25% were seen once; the top ten hold approximately 30%. This CDR3 spans 15 amino acids. Unmatched junction bases numbered 10, after V lost 5 bases and J lost 7 bases. Germline V CDR1 and CDR2: SGHRS, YFSETQ.

The sequence derives from a young man with Graves' ophthalmopathy. The chain employs TRBV5-1 and TRBJ2-1; 9 bases fit TRBD2. The source material was blood. The CDR3 coding sequence is TGCGCCAGCAGTGAGGGGGTAGCGGGAGCAAATGAGCAGTTCTTC. The encoded protein is CASSEGVAGANEQFF.